The T cell receptor (beta chain) under discussion was sequenced for a study of blood T cell repertoires in COVID-19. Study information: Sample material is recorded as cDNA or gDNA derived from T cells, B-cell-depleted T cells, or PBMCs.

Under the authors' procedure: Quantification of nucleated cells was approximated via reference gene primer amplification. Sequencing used immunoSEQ multiplex PCR; TCRdb keeps in-frame clones, though not all of them. That table is the source of V, J and clone size, and D and trimming were worked out from the DNA. The sample consists of about 150,000 clones, roughly 84% of them appearing once. CDR1 is SGHAT, CDR2 FQNNGV, per germline. Trimming removed 1 base at V and 1 base at J, with 14 bases between. The CDR3 covers 17 residues. V and J are TRBV11-2 and TRBJ1-5, with D uncertain. Sequenced sample: peripheral blood. The clonotype comes from a woman between 55 and 75 years old with COVID-19, enrolled during active disease. The CDR3 DNA reads TGTGCCAGCAGCTTAGGGGCTTTCGGGAGAAGCAATCAGCCCCAGCATTTT. This translates into CASSLGAFGRSNQPQHF.